Listed below are T cell receptor beta chains from one sample, sequenced in a study of blood T cell repertoires in COVID-19. Profiling relied on immunoSEQ multiplex PCR, and the TCRdb table lists in-frame clones only, not all of them. The data contain roughly 150,000 clones, around 85% of them seen just once; the ten biggest clones take up over 4.5%. Sample: peripheral blood. The receptors stem from a human donor in a cohort sampled during active COVID-19. CDR3s include the opening cysteine and the closing phenylalanine or tryptophan. A D gene is named only where the DNA matches it firmly. Clone size, where shown, is once, few, many, or a class for clones that have expanded.

CDR3nt: TGTGCCAGCAGTTACAATTCAGGGACTTACGAGCAGTACTTC
CDR3aa: CASSYNSGTYEQYF
abundance: few
v_gene: TRBV6-5
j_gene: TRBJ2-7
d_gene: .

CDR3nt: TGTGCCAGCAGCATGGGACAGTCCTACGAGCAGTACTTC
CDR3aa: CASSMGQSYEQYF
abundance: .
v_gene: TRBV11-3
j_gene: TRBJ2-7
d_gene: TRBD1

CDR3nt: TGTGCCAGCAGTTCCGGACAGGGTATGGACGAGCAGTACTTC
CDR3aa: CASSSGQGMDEQYF
abundance: .
v_gene: TRBV28
j_gene: TRBJ2-7
d_gene: TRBD1

CDR3nt: TGTGCCAGCAGCCAATTCAATAGCGGGAGTGGCCAAGAGACCCAGTACTTC
CDR3aa: CASSQFNSGSGQETQYF
abundance: .
v_gene: TRBV3-1/TRBV3-2
j_gene: TRBJ2-5
d_gene: TRBD2

CDR3nt: TGTGCCAGCAGCCCCAATCCGGGACAACCGAACACTGAAGCTTTCTTT
CDR3aa: CASSPNPGQPNTEAFF
abundance: .
v_gene: TRBV7-2
j_gene: TRBJ1-1
d_gene: .

CDR3nt: TGTGCCAGCAGCCTACAGAGACAGTTACTGAACACTGAAGCTTTCTTT
CDR3aa: CASSLQRQLLNTEAFF
abundance: .
v_gene: TRBV7-9
j_gene: TRBJ1-1
d_gene: .

CDR3nt: TGTGCCAGCAGCTTATTTCCCCCAGGAATAAACTATGGCTACACCTTC
CDR3aa: CASSLFPPGINYGYTF
abundance: .
v_gene: TRBV7-8
j_gene: TRBJ1-2
d_gene: .

CDR3nt: TGTGCCAGCAACCAAATAAAACTAGCGGGAGGGGCAGCCTACAATGAGCAGTTCTTC
CDR3aa: CASNQIKLAGGAAYNEQFF
abundance: .
v_gene: TRBV7-8
j_gene: TRBJ2-1
d_gene: TRBD2

CDR3nt: TGTGCCTGGAGTCAAACAGGGTTCGAGGGCTACACCTTC
CDR3aa: CAWSQTGFEGYTF
abundance: .
v_gene: TRBV30
j_gene: TRBJ1-2
d_gene: .

CDR3nt: TGCGCCAGCAGCTCTGACAGGGTAAATAATTCACCCCTCCACTTT
CDR3aa: CASSSDRVNNSPLHF
abundance: .
v_gene: TRBV5-1
j_gene: TRBJ1-6
d_gene: TRBD1

CDR3nt: TGTGCCAGCAGCTTACTAGCGGGAGGGCGCAATGAGCAGTTCTTC
CDR3aa: CASSLLAGGRNEQFF
abundance: .
v_gene: TRBV7-9
j_gene: TRBJ2-1
d_gene: TRBD2

CDR3nt: TGCGCCAGAGTTAAGGAGTTGACTTATAATTCACCCCTCCACTTT
CDR3aa: CARVKELTYNSPLHF
abundance: .
v_gene: TRBV5-1
j_gene: TRBJ1-6
d_gene: .

CDR3nt: TGTGCCAGTAGGGTTGGACAGGAGCCGAACACTGAAGCTTTCTTT
CDR3aa: CASRVGQEPNTEAFF
abundance: .
v_gene: TRBV19
j_gene: TRBJ1-1
d_gene: TRBD1

CDR3nt: TGTGCCAGCAGCTTGGACGGGGACACCAGTTTGGATACGCAGTATTTT
CDR3aa: CASSLDGDTSLDTQYF
abundance: .
v_gene: TRBV5-4
j_gene: TRBJ2-3
d_gene: .

CDR3nt: TGTGCCATCAGCACAGGGCGGCATGAGCAGTTCTTC
CDR3aa: CAISTGRHEQFF
abundance: .
v_gene: TRBV10-3
j_gene: TRBJ2-1
d_gene: .

CDR3nt: TGTGCCAGTACTGGTAGGACAGGGGGGACCGGGGAGCTGTTTTTT
CDR3aa: CASTGRTGGTGELFF
abundance: .
v_gene: TRBV19
j_gene: TRBJ2-2
d_gene: TRBD1

CDR3nt: TGTGCCAGCAGTTCCGGCGGGACAGTTGACTACGAGCAGTACTTC
CDR3aa: CASSSGGTVDYEQYF
abundance: .
v_gene: TRBV6-2/TRBV6-3
j_gene: TRBJ2-7
d_gene: .

CDR3nt: TGTGCCAACATCCTCGGGACTCTAAGGTACGAGCAGTACTTC
CDR3aa: CANILGTLRYEQYF
abundance: .
v_gene: TRBV7-3
j_gene: TRBJ2-7
d_gene: .

CDR3nt: TGTGCCAGCAGCCTAAGCACAGATACGCAGTATTTT
CDR3aa: CASSLSTDTQYF
abundance: .
v_gene: TRBV16
j_gene: TRBJ2-3
d_gene: .

CDR3nt: TGCGCCAGCAGCTTGATTACGACAGCCATGAACACTGAAGCTTTCTTT
CDR3aa: CASSLITTAMNTEAFF
abundance: .
v_gene: TRBV5-1
j_gene: TRBJ1-1
d_gene: .

CDR3nt: TGTGCCAGCAGCGTAGGGGGGGACAGATACTTCTCTGGGGCCAACGTCCTGACTTTC
CDR3aa: CASSVGGDRYFSGANVLTF
abundance: once
v_gene: TRBV9
j_gene: TRBJ2-6
d_gene: .

CDR3nt: TGTGCCAGCAGTGAAGGCGGGAGGAGGGACATTCAGTACTTC
CDR3aa: CASSEGGRRDIQYF
abundance: once
v_gene: TRBV6-1
j_gene: TRBJ2-4
d_gene: TRBD2

CDR3nt: TGTGCCAGCTTGGAGGTGAACACTGAAGCTTTCTTT
CDR3aa: CASLEVNTEAFF
abundance: .
v_gene: TRBV7-9
j_gene: TRBJ1-1
d_gene: .

CDR3nt: TGTGCCAGCAGCTTAGGGGGCATTCCCTCCTACGAGCAGTACTTC
CDR3aa: CASSLGGIPSYEQYF
abundance: .
v_gene: TRBV11-2
j_gene: TRBJ2-7
d_gene: .

CDR3nt: TGTGCCAGCAGTGAACTGGCGGGGGGGGCAGGGACAGATACGCAGTATTTT
CDR3aa: CASSELAGGAGTDTQYF
abundance: .
v_gene: TRBV2
j_gene: TRBJ2-3
d_gene: TRBD2

CDR3nt: TGTGCCTGGAGTGTTCGGGGGAACACTGAAGCTTTCTTT
CDR3aa: CAWSVRGNTEAFF
abundance: few
v_gene: TRBV30
j_gene: TRBJ1-1
d_gene: .

CDR3nt: TGTGCCAGCAGCGTAGGGCTCCCCACCTACGAGCAGTACTTC
CDR3aa: CASSVGLPTYEQYF
abundance: .
v_gene: TRBV9
j_gene: TRBJ2-7
d_gene: .

CDR3nt: TGTGCCTGGCAGGGGGCCACTAACGGCTACACCTTC
CDR3aa: CAWQGATNGYTF
abundance: .
v_gene: TRBV30
j_gene: TRBJ1-2
d_gene: TRBD1

CDR3nt: TGTGCCAGCAGGGGGGACAGGGGCCATCAGCCCCAGCATTTT
CDR3aa: CASRGDRGHQPQHF
abundance: .
v_gene: TRBV2
j_gene: TRBJ1-5
d_gene: TRBD1

CDR3nt: TGTGCCTGGACCCCCGGGGCGAGAGACGGGGGGGCTTTCTTT
CDR3aa: CAWTPGARDGGAFF
abundance: .
v_gene: TRBV30
j_gene: TRBJ1-1
d_gene: .

CDR3nt: TGTGCCAGCTCACCACGGCCTAGCGGGACGTCCTACGAGCAGTACTTC
CDR3aa: CASSPRPSGTSYEQYF
abundance: .
v_gene: TRBV18
j_gene: TRBJ2-7
d_gene: TRBD2

CDR3nt: TGTGCCAGCAGCACGGGATATGAGCAGTTCTTC
CDR3aa: CASSTGYEQFF
abundance: few
v_gene: TRBV7-6
j_gene: TRBJ2-1
d_gene: .

CDR3nt: TGCGCCAGCAGTCCCAGGGGGGATACCGGGGAGCTGTTTTTT
CDR3aa: CASSPRGDTGELFF
abundance: .
v_gene: TRBV10-1
j_gene: TRBJ2-2
d_gene: .

CDR3nt: TGTGCCAGCTCATCCAGCGGCACCGGGGAGCTGTTTTTT
CDR3aa: CASSSSGTGELFF
abundance: .
v_gene: TRBV18
j_gene: TRBJ2-2
d_gene: .

CDR3nt: TGTGCCAGCAGTTCGTTAGCGGGAGAGACCCAGTACTTC
CDR3aa: CASSSLAGETQYF
abundance: .
v_gene: TRBV28
j_gene: TRBJ2-5
d_gene: TRBD2

CDR3nt: TGTGCCAGCAGCTCAGGGGGCGCGAGGAACACTGAAGCTTTCTTT
CDR3aa: CASSSGGARNTEAFF
abundance: once
v_gene: TRBV5-6
j_gene: TRBJ1-1
d_gene: TRBD1

CDR3nt: TGTGCCAGCAGTTGGGCGGGACTAGGGGAGGAGACCCAGTACTTC
CDR3aa: CASSWAGLGEETQYF
abundance: .
v_gene: TRBV6-5
j_gene: TRBJ2-5
d_gene: TRBD2

CDR3nt: TGTGCCAGCAGCCGGGTGGACAGGGGAAACACTGAAGCTTTCTTT
CDR3aa: CASSRVDRGNTEAFF
abundance: few
v_gene: TRBV7-9
j_gene: TRBJ1-1
d_gene: TRBD1

CDR3nt: TGCAGCGTTGAAGATCTTCGGGCCCAGTACTTC
CDR3aa: CSVEDLRAQYF
abundance: .
v_gene: TRBV29-1
j_gene: TRBJ2-5
d_gene: .

CDR3nt: TGTGCCAGCAGTTGGAGGGGGCCCCTCTACGAGCAGTACTTC
CDR3aa: CASSWRGPLYEQYF
abundance: .
v_gene: TRBV27
j_gene: TRBJ2-7
d_gene: .

CDR3nt: TGTGCCAGCAGCCGGACTAGCGGTCTCCAAGAGACCCAGTACTTC
CDR3aa: CASSRTSGLQETQYF
abundance: .
v_gene: TRBV3-1/TRBV3-2
j_gene: TRBJ2-5
d_gene: TRBD2

CDR3nt: TGTGCCAGCAGCCAGATCGGGCAGGGGGTAAGAACTGAAGCTTTCTTT
CDR3aa: CASSQIGQGVRTEAFF
abundance: .
v_gene: TRBV7-9
j_gene: TRBJ1-1
d_gene: TRBD1

CDR3nt: TGTGCCTGGCGCAGGGGAGGGGTCATTTCACCCCTCCACTTT
CDR3aa: CAWRRGGVISPLHF
abundance: .
v_gene: TRBV30
j_gene: TRBJ1-6
d_gene: .

CDR3nt: TGTGCCAGCATCACGGGAAGTCCAAAAGGACAGTGCAATCAGCCCCAGCATTTT
CDR3aa: CASITGSPKGQCNQPQHF
abundance: .
v_gene: TRBV14
j_gene: TRBJ1-5
d_gene: .

CDR3nt: TGTGCCAGCAGCTTTTTCACTAGCGGTGGGATGCAGTACTTC
CDR3aa: CASSFFTSGGMQYF
abundance: .
v_gene: TRBV11-3
j_gene: TRBJ2-7
d_gene: TRBD2

CDR3nt: TGCAGCGTTGGACAGGACAATCAGCCCCAGCATTTT
CDR3aa: CSVGQDNQPQHF
abundance: .
v_gene: TRBV29-1
j_gene: TRBJ1-5
d_gene: .

CDR3nt: TGTGCCAGCCTCTCGGGGACATCCTTAATGCAGTACTTC
CDR3aa: CASLSGTSLMQYF
abundance: .
v_gene: TRBV28
j_gene: TRBJ2-7
d_gene: .

CDR3nt: TGTGCCAGCGCTCAAGGTTCTAGCTCCTACGAGCAGTACTTC
CDR3aa: CASAQGSSSYEQYF
abundance: once
v_gene: TRBV18
j_gene: TRBJ2-7
d_gene: .